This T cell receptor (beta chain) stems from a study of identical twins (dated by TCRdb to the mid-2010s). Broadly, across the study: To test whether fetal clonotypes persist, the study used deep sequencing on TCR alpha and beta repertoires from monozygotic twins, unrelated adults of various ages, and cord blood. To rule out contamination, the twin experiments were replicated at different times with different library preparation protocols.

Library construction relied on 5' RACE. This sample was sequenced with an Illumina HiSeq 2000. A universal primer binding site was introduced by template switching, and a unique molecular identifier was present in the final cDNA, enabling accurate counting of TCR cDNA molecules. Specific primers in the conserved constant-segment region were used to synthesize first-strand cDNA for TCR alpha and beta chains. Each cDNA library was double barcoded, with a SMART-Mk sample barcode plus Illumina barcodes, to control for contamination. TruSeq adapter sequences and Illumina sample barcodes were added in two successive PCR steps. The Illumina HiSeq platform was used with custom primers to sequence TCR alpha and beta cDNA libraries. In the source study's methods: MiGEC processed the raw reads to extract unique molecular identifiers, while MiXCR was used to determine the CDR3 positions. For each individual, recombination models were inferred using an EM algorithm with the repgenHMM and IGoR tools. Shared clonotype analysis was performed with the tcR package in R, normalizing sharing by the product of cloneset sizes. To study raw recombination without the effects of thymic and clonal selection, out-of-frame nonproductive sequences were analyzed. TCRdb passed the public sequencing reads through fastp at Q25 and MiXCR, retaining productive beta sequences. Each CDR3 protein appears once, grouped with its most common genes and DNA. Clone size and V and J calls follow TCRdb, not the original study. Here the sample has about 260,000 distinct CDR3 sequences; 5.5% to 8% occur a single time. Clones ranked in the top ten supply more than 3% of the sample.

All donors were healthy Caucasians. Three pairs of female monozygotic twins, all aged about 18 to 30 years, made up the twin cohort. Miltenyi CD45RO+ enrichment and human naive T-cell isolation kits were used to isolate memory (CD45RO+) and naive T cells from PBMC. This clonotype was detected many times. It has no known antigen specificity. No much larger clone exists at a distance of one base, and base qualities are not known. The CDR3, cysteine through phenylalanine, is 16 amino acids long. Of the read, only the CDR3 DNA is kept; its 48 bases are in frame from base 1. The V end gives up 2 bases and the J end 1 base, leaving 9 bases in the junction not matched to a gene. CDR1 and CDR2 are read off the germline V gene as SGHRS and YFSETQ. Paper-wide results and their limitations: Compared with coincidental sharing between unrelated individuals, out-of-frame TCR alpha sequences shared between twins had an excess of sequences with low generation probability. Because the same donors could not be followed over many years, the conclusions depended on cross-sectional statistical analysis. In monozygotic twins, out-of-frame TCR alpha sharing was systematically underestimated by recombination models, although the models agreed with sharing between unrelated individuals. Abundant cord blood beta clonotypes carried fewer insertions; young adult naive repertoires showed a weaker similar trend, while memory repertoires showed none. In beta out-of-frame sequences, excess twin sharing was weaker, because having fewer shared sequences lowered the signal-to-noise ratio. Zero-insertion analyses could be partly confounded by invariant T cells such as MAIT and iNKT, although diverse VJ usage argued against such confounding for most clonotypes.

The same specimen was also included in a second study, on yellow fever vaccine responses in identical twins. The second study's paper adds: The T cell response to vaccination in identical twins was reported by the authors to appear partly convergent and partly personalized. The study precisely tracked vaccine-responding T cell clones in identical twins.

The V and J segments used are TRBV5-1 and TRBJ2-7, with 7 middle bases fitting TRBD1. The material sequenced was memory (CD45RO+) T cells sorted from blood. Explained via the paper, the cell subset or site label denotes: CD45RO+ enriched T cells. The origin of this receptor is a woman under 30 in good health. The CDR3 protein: CASSFNTGDPSYEQYF. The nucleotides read TGCGCCAGCAGCTTCAACACAGGGGACCCATCCTACGAGCAGTACTTC. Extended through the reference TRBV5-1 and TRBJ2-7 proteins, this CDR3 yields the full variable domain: KAGVTQTPRYLIKTRGQQVTLSCSPISGHRSVSWYQQTPGQGLQFLFEYFSETQRNKGNFPGRFSGRQFSNSRSEMNVSTLELGDSALYLCASSFNTGDPSYEQYFGPGTRLTVT.